These 23 T cell receptor beta chains share one sample of origin, sequenced in a study of blood T cell repertoires in COVID-19. Assay: immunoSEQ multiplex PCR; the TCRdb copy retains only in-frame clones and omits some. The sample consists of approximately 150,000 clones, 89% of them appearing once. The sequencing sample was made of peripheral blood. These receptors originate from a human donor in a cohort sampled during active COVID-19.

This clone appeared a single time. The J gene is TRBJ2-1, the V gene TRBV19; 10 nucleotides agree with TRBD2. Germline assignment: CDR1 LNHDA and CDR2 SQIVND (reference sequence). V was clipped by 10 bases and J by 3 bases; unmatched bases: 3. The CDR3 covers 13 residues. The CDR3, as DNA: TGTGCCACCCGACTAGCGGGCTACAATGAGCAGTTCTTC. It yields the protein CATRLAGYNEQFF.

The chain joins TRBV7-2 to TRBJ2-5, with 12 bases that match TRBD2. Germline values: CDR1 SGHTA, CDR2 FQGNSA. V trimming: 3 bases; J trimming: 9 bases; junction bases outside the gene matches: 11. This CDR3 contains 16 residues. The CDR3 is CASSFETSGGGVAQYF. The CDR3 DNA reads TGTGCCAGCAGCTTCGAGACTAGCGGGGGAGGCGTGGCCCAGTACTTC.

This clone was seen only once. The rearrangement links TRBV5-1 to TRBJ1-4; a possible D gene is TRBD1 (6 bases). V dropped 4 bases and J dropped 5 bases, with 12 bases sitting between them. Germline-derived CDR1 and CDR2 are SGHRS and YFSETQ. This CDR3 contains 14 residues. The CDR3 reads CASSTGSANEKLFF. For the CDR3, the DNA is TGCGCCAGCAGCACAGGGTCTGCGAATGAAAAACTGTTTTTT.

The rearrangement joins TRBV7-2 to TRBJ1-1, with a weak D call TRBD1 (6 bases). Germline lookup yields CDR1 SGHTA and CDR2 FQGNSA. V was shortened by 3 bases and J by 4 bases, with 12 bases between the two germline ends. The CDR3 loop spans 14 amino acids. In DNA form, the CDR3 reads TGTGCCAGCAGCTTGAACAGGGAGATCACTGAAGCTTTCTTT. This translates into CASSLNREITEAFF. Variable domain in full (rest from reference TRBV7-2 and TRBJ1-1): GAGVSQSPSNKVTEKGKDVELRCDPISGHTALYWYRQSLGQGLEFLIYFQGNSAPDKSGLPSDRFSAERTGGSVSTLTIQRTQQEDSAVYLCASSLNREITEAFFGQGTRLTVV.

The chain recombines TRBV6-4 with TRBJ2-7; 7 bases line up with TRBD2. The junction had 9 bases not matched to a gene; V was cut back by 10 bases and J by 3 bases. The CDR3 has 13 amino acids. The germline gives CDR1 MRHNA, CDR2 SNTAGT. CDR3 residues: CATTYGRNYEQYF. CDR3 DNA sequence: TGTGCCACCACCTACGGGAGGAACTACGAGCAGTACTTC.

The genes are TRBV7-3 and TRBJ1-6; 8 positions match TRBD1. V trimming: 4 bases; J trimming: 7 bases; junction bases outside the gene matches: 3. CDR1 is SGHTA, CDR2 FQGTGA, per germline. The CDR3 extends over 14 amino acids. This chain's CDR3 is CASSYDRGNSPLHF. CDR3 DNA: TGTGCCAGCAGCTACGACAGGGGAAATTCACCCCTCCACTTT.

This chain links TRBV29-1 with TRBJ2-7; the D gene is possibly TRBD2 (6 bases). Per germline, CDR1 SQVTM and CDR2 ANQGSEA. This CDR3 region has 12 residues. The V and J ends lost 4 bases and 2 bases respectively, with 9 bases between them. The CDR3 nucleotides read TGCAGCGTTGTGGGGGAGGCCTACGAGCAGTACTTC. As protein: CSVVGEAYEQYF.

The chain links TRBV2 to TRBJ2-1, with 8 bases that match TRBD1. Per the germline V gene, CDR1 is SNHLY and CDR2 is FYNNEI. The J segment lost 10 bases and the V segment lost 6 bases, leaving 5 bases of the junction unmatched. The CDR3 contains 12 residues. The CDR3 DNA follows: TGTGCCAGCAGAAGGACAGGGAGCGAGCAGTTCTTC. Translated, it gives CASRRTGSEQFF.

J is TRBJ2-7 and V is TRBV7-2, with a tentative D call TRBD2 (5 bases). The CDR3 has 15 amino acids. V was clipped by 0 bases and J by 9 bases, with 18 bases between them. The V gene's germline CDR1 is SGHTA and CDR2 FQGNSA. CDR3 sequence: CASSLASGLISSQYF. Here the CDR3 DNA reads TGTGCCAGCAGCTTAGCCAGTGGACTCATAAGTTCGCAGTACTTC.

This clone has only one observation. V gene TRBV19 combines with J gene TRBJ2-3, with a possible D match to TRBD2 (7 bases). Per germline, CDR1 LNHDA and CDR2 SQIVND (reference sequence). Trimming took off 7 bases at V and 5 bases at J, with 19 bases between the two ends. The CDR3 covers 15 residues. CDR3 sequence: CASKTSPGRGDTQYF. CDR3 DNA sequence: TGTGCCAGTAAGACTAGCCCGGGCAGGGGAGATACGCAGTATTTT.

This chain uses TRBV9 with TRBJ2-6; D perhaps matches TRBD2 (5 bases). Trimming left V 5 bases short and J 4 bases short, with 13 bases between. From germline, CDR1 is SGDLS and CDR2 YYNGEE. The CDR3 is 15 residues long. CDR3 DNA sequence: TGTGCCAGCAGTCCCGACGGGAACGGGGCCAACGTCCTGACTTTC. Its translation: CASSPDGNGANVLTF.

The rearrangement links TRBV18 to TRBJ1-2, with D perhaps matching TRBD1 (6 bases). The CDR3 contains 15 residues. The germline CDR1 and CDR2 sequences are KGHSH and LQKENI. The ends were cut back, 2 bases at V and 0 bases at J, with 10 bases in the middle. The CDR3 here is CASSPDRLANYGYTF. The CDR3 DNA reads TGTGCCAGCTCACCAGACAGGCTAGCTAACTATGGCTACACCTTC.

The V and J genes are TRBV5-1 and TRBJ1-6; D is perhaps TRBD1 (6 bases). The germline gives CDR1 SGHRS, CDR2 YFSETQ. The CDR3 spans 15 residues. V shed 4 bases and J shed 4 bases, with 12 bases lying between them. DNA of the CDR3: TGCGCCAGCAGCCAAGGGACACTATATAATTCACCCCTCCACTTT. Its protein is CASSQGTLYNSPLHF.

The chain carries TRBV15 and TRBJ1-6; 7 bases map to TRBD1. With V trimmed by 0 bases and J by 10 bases, 9 bases remained unmatched. Germline values: CDR1 LNHNV, CDR2 YYDKDF (reference sequence). The CDR3 runs to 16 residues. CDR3 in amino acids: CATSRDRGGGRSPLHF. CDR3 in DNA: TGTGCCACCAGCAGAGATCGAGGGGGCGGGCGGTCACCCCTCCACTTT.

V gene TRBV5-1 combines with J gene TRBJ1-2, with 7 bases identical to TRBD1. This CDR3 is 16 amino acids long. V gave up 0 bases and J gave up 0 bases; unmatched junction bases: 5. Germline V gene sequence: CDR1 SGHRS, CDR2 YFSETQ. CDR3 region: CASSLAWTGANYGYTF. CDR3 DNA: TGCGCCAGCAGCTTGGCCTGGACAGGAGCTAACTATGGCTACACCTTC.

This clone was recorded once. The chain couples TRBV19 to TRBJ1-2; D not resolved. The CDR3 consists of 13 residues. Trimming cost V 3 bases and J 1 base, with 6 bases left between them. Germline V lookup: CDR1 LNHDA, CDR2 SQIVND (reference sequence). CDR3 residues: CASSIRGNYGYTF. CDR3 in DNA: TGTGCCAGTAGTATCCGCGGTAACTATGGCTACACCTTC.

The gene calls are TRBV7-9 and TRBJ2-7; the match to TRBD1 covers 7 bases. V dropped 5 bases and J dropped 3; count of bases not matched to a gene: 13. Germline V gene data show CDR1 as SEHNR and CDR2 as FQNEAQ (reference sequence). CDR3 length: 16 residues. The DNA of the CDR3 is TGTGCCAGCAGCCCTAACCAGGGGGTTCGGGGCTACGAGCAGTACTTC. Protein product: CASSPNQGVRGYEQYF.

The chain carries TRBV21-1 and TRBJ1-2; the table names TRBD1, a call not compared with the DNA. TRBV21-1 is listed as a pseudogene. The CDR3 sequence is 17 residues long. The CDR3: CASSKVRDRPNNYGYTF. CDR3 DNA: TGTGCCAGCAGCAAAGTAAGGGACAGGCCGAATAACTATGGCTACACCTTC.

The rearrangement joins TRBV5-1 to TRBJ2-3; no reliable D call. The CDR3 runs 13 residues. V was trimmed by 0 bases and J by 7 bases, leaving 9 bases between them. Looked up from germline, CDR1 is SGHRS and CDR2 is YFSETQ. CDR3 in DNA: TGCGCCAGCAGCTTGGTGATGGGCAATACGCAGTATTTT. Translation gives CASSLVMGNTQYF.

The rearrangement joins TRBV7-9 to TRBJ2-7; TRBD2 is a possible D gene (6 bases). V lost 4 bases and J 4 bases, leaving 11 bases between the germline ends. The germline gives CDR1 SEHNR, CDR2 FQNEAQ (reference sequence). CDR3 size: 13 residues. The CDR3 here is CASSSGDWYEQYF. The DNA of the CDR3 is TGTGCCAGCAGCTCCGGGGACTGGTACGAGCAGTACTTC.

The chain employs TRBV12-5 and TRBJ2-1; 11 bases agree with TRBD2. Germline V CDR1 and CDR2: LGHNT, FRNRAP. CDR3 length equals 14 residues. J gave up 0 bases and V 10 bases, and 2 bases lay outside the gene matches. The CDR3 DNA reads as TGTGCTACGACTAGCGGGGACTCCTACAATGAGCAGTTCTTC. Its protein is CATTSGDSYNEQFF.

This chain's CDR3 is CASSEGQPNTEAFF. Here the CDR3 DNA reads TGTGCCAGCAGCGAGGGACAGCCGAACACTGAAGCTTTCTTT. The rearrangement joins TRBV7-9 to TRBJ1-1, with 7 bases lining up with TRBD1. Germline CDR1 reads SEHNR; CDR2 reads FQNEAQ (reference sequence). The V segment lost 5 bases and the J segment 1 base; nucleotides outside the gene matches: 4. This CDR3 is built from 14 residues.

This clone appeared once. V gene TRBV2 combines with J gene TRBJ2-7, with 8 bases matching TRBD1. CDR1 SNHLY and CDR2 FYNNEI come from the germline V gene. Trimming removed 5 bases from V and 6 bases from J; junction bases left unmatched: 9. The CDR3 covers 14 residues. In DNA, the CDR3 is TGTGCCAGCAGTAGAGGACAGGGCCTCTCCGAGCAGTACTTC. This translates into CASSRGQGLSEQYF.